This T cell receptor (beta chain) emerged from a study of a mutant IDH1 vaccine in newly diagnosed glioma. Study context: The initiation of vaccination occurred 4-6 weeks after radiotherapy alone, or with temozolomide cycles. Prior therapy was radiotherapy, temozolomide, or both; most received both. V12 took place at week 35, and V13 at week 47.

Sequenced by immunoSEQ multiplex PCR; TCRdb stores in-frame clones only, minus some. In the table there are some 50,000 clones, 65% of which are singletons. CDR1 and CDR2 from the germline V gene are SGHRS and YFSETQ. V was pared by 2 bases and J by 2 bases, with 4 bases of the junction left unmatched. The CDR3 contains 15 residues. As for time point: week 47, end of study. Vaccination comprised doses that each held 300 ug of mutant IDH1 20-mer peptide, plus topical imiquimod. With respect to this clone: Antigen specificity is unknown.

The rearrangement links TRBV5-1 to TRBJ2-3; the match to TRBD2 covers 8 bases. Sequenced here: peripheral blood mononuclear cells (PBMCs), sampled from a glioma patient whose treatment included an IDH1 peptide vaccine. This receptor was taken from a man in his forties with glioma. Some clones in this sample may be carry-over from other donors' samples. The CDR3 region has the DNA TGCGCCAGCAGCTTAGCGGGGGCGCCCACAGATACGCAGTATTTT. Residues: CASSLAGAPTDTQYF.